The clone carrying this TCR beta chain appeared once. Blood got drawn at baseline, again on cycle 4 day 1, and then on cycle 7 day 1. This sample is drawn from a study of OX40 agonist ivuxolimab in advanced cancers. The table came from immunoSEQ multiplex PCR; TCRdb's copy has only in-frame clones and leaves some out. Among around 36,000 clones listed, over 80% were seen once. In germline, CDR1 is MDHEN, CDR2 SYDVKM. V gave up 3 bases and J gave up 4 bases, with 7 bases separating them. The CDR3 contains 13 residues. Sequences were derived from CD4+ or CD8+ T cells sorted from blood, sampled in a trial of the OX40 agonist ivuxolimab. This clonotype originated in an adult with an advanced solid tumor such as melanoma, head and neck, liver or kidney cancer. The rearrangement links TRBV28 to TRBJ1-5, with unresolved D. CDR3 sequence: CASSLQANQPQHF. DNA for the CDR3: TGTGCCAGCAGTTTGCAAGCTAATCAGCCCCAGCATTTT.